The sequence of this TCR beta chain was determined in a study of T-cell memory formation after mild COVID-19. In TCRdb, the 5' RACE reads were re-called with MiXCR into one record per CDR3 protein. The sample has 550,000 to 700,000 distinct CDR3 sequences; roughly a sixth are singletons. The receptor comes from an adult woman who had mild COVID-19 (a few samples of this study predate the infection). Cell type and time point are not known. The sample comprised PBMCs or a T cell subset sorted from them (not recorded which).

As DNA, the CDR3 is TGTGCCAGCAGCCTGTTTGGACTACCCTACGAGCAGTACTTC. Its translation is CASSLFGLPYEQYF. The J gene is TRBJ2-7, the V gene TRBV13; D is perhaps TRBD2 (6 bases). Trimming pared 5 bases from V and 2 bases from J, leaving 13 bases between. There are 14 residues in the CDR3. Germline CDR1 reads PRHDT; CDR2 reads FYEKMQ (reference sequence).